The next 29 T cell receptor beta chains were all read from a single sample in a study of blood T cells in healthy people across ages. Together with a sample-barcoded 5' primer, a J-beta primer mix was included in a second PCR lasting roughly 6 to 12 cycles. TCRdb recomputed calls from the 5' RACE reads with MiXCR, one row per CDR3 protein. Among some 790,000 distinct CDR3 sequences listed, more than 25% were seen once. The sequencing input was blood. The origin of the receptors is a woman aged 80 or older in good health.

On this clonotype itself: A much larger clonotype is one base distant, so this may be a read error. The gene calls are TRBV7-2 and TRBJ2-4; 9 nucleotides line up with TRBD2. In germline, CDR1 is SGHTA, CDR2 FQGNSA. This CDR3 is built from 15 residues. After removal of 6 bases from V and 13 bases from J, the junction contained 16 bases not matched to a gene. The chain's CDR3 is CTSRTMGLAGIEQYF. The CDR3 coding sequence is TGTACCAGCAGAACTATGGGGCTAGCGGGGATTGAGCAGTACTTC.

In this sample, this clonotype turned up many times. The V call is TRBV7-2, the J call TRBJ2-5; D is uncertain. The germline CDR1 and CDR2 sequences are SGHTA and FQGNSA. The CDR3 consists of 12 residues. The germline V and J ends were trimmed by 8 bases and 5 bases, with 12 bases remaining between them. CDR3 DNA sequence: TGTGCCAGCGAGACTTACCCGGAGACCCAGTACTTC. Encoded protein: CASETYPETQYF.

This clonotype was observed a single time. This chain's CDR3 is CASSPVAKEIEQFF. CDR3 coding DNA: TGTGCCAGCAGCCCGGTAGCCAAGGAAATTGAGCAGTTCTTC. This sequence joins TRBV4-2 and TRBJ2-1; D is unresolved. The CDR3 is 14 amino acids. Trimming removed 4 bases at V and 9 bases at J, with 16 bases between. The germline V gene encodes CDR1 LGHNA and CDR2 YNFKEQ.

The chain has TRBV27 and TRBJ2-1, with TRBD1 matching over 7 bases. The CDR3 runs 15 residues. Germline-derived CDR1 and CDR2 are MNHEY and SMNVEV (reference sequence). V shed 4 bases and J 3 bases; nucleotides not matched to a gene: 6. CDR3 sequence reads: CASSSPGQYYNEQFF. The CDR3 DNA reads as TGTGCCAGCAGTTCTCCGGGACAGTACTACAATGAGCAGTTCTTC.

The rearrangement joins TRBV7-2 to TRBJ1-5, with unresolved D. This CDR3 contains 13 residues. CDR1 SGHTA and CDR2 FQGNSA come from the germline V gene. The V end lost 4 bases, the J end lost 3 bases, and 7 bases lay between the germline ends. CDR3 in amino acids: CASSSKVNQPQHF. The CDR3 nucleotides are TGTGCCAGCAGCTCAAAAGTCAATCAGCCCCAGCATTTT.

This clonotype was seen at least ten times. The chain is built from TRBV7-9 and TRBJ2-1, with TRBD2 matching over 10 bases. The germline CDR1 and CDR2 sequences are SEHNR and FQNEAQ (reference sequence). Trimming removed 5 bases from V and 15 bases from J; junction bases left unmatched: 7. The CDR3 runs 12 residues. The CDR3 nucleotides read TGTGCCAGCAGCGCGACCGGGACTAGCGTGTTCTTC. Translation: CASSATGTSVFF.

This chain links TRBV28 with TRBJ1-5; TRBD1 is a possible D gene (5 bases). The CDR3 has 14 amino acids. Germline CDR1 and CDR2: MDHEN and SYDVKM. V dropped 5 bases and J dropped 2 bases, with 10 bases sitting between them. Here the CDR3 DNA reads TGTGCCAGCAGTATGGGACCGCGCAATCAGCCCCAGCATTTT. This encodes CASSMGPRNQPQHF.

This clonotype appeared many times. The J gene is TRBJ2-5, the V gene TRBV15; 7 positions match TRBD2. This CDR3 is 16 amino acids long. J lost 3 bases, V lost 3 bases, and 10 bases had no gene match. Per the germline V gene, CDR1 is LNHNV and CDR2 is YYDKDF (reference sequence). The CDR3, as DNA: TGTGCCACCAGCAGGGGGGTTTCTAGCGGTGAAGAGACCCAGTACTTC. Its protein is CATSRGVSSGEETQYF.

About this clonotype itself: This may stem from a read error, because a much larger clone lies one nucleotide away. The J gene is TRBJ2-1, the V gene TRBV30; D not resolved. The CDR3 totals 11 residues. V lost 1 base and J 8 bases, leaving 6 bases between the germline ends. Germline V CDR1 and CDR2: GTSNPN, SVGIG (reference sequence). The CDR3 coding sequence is TGTGCCTGGAGTGCTGGCTATGAGCAGTTCTTC. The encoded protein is CAWSAGYEQFF.

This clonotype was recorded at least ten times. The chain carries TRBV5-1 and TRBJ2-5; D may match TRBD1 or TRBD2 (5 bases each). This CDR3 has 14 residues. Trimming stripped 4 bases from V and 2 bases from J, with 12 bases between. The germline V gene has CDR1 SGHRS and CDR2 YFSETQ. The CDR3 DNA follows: TGCGCCAGCAGCCCGGGGACGTATCAAGAGACCCAGTACTTC. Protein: CASSPGTYQETQYF.

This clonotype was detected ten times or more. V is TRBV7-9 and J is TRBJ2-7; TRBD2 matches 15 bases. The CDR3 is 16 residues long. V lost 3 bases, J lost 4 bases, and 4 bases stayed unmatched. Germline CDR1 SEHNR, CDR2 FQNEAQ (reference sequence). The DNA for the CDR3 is TGTGCCAGCAGCTTGGGACTAGCGGGGGGTTTTTACGAGCAGTACTTC. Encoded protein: CASSLGLAGGFYEQYF.

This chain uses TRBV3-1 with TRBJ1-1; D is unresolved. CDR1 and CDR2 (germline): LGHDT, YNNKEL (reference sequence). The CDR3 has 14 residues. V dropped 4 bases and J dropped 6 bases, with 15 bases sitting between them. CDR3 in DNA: TGTGCCAGCAGCCCCGGACGCCGTCTCGCTGAAGCTTTCTTT. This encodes CASSPGRRLAEAFF.

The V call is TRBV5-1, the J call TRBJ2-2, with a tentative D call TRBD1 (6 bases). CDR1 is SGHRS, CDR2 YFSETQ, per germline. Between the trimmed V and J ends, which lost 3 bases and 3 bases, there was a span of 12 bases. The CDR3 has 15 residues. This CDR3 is CASSWQGLDTGELFF. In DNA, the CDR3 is TGCGCCAGCAGCTGGCAGGGGCTAGACACCGGGGAGCTGTTTTTT. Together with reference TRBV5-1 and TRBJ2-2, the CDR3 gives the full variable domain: KAGVTQTPRYLIKTRGQQVTLSCSPISGHRSVSWYQQTPGQGLQFLFEYFSETQRNKGNFPGRFSGRQFSNSRSEMNVSTLELGDSALYLCASSWQGLDTGELFFGEGSRLTVL.

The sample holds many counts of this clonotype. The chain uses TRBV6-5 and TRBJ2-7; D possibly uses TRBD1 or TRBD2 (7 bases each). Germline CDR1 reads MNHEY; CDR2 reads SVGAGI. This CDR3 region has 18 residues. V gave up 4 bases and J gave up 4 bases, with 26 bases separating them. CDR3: CASSWAGAGRDRGYEQYF. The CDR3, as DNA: TGTGCCAGCAGTTGGGCGGGGGCGGGCCGGGACAGAGGTTACGAGCAGTACTTC.

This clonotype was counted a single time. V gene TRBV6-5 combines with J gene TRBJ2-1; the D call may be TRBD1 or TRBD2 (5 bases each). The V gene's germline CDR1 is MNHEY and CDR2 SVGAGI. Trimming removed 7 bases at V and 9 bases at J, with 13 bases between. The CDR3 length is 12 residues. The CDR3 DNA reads TGTGCCAGCACCGACGGTGGGGGTGAGCAGTTCTTC. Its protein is CASTDGGGEQFF.

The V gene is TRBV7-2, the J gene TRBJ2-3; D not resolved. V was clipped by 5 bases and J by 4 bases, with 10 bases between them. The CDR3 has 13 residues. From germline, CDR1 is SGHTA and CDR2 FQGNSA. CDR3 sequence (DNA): TGTGCCAGCAGCACCAGTACAGCAGATACGCAGTATTTT. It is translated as CASSTSTADTQYF.

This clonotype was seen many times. The CDR3 DNA is TGTGCCAGCAGCCCCAGAGGGGGACAACAATCTAGCACAGATACGCAGTATTTT. Translated: CASSPRGGQQSSTDTQYF. The chain has TRBV6-1 and TRBJ2-3; D is perhaps TRBD1 (6 bases). Trimming left V 6 bases short and J 0 bases short, with 22 bases between. The CDR3 contains 18 residues. The germline gives CDR1 MNHNS, CDR2 SASEGT.

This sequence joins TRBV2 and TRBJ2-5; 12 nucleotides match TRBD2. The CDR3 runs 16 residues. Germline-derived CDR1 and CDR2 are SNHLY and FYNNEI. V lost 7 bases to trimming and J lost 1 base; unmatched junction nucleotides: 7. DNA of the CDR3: TGTGCCAGCAAATCAACTAGCGGGGGGTTCCAAGAGACCCAGTACTTC. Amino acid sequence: CASKSTSGGFQETQYF. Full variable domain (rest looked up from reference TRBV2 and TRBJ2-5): EPEVTQTPSHQVTQMGQEVILRCVPISNHLYFYWYRQILGQKVEFLVSFYNNEISEKSEIFDDQFSVERPDGSNFTLKIRSTKLEDSAMYFCASKSTSGGFQETQYFGPGTRLLVL.

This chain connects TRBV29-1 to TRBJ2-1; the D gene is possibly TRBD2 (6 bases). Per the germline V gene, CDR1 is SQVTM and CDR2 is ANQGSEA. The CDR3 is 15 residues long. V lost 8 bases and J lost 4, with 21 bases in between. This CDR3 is CSSSDGAGLYNEQFF. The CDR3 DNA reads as TGCAGCTCCTCCGACGGAGCGGGCCTTTACAATGAGCAGTTCTTC.

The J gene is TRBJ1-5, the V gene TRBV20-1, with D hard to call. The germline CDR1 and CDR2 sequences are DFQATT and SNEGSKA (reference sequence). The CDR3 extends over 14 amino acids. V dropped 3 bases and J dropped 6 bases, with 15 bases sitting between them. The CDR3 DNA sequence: TGCAGTGCTAGCCCCTCCCCTATCGGTCAGCCCCAGCATTTT. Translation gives CSASPSPIGQPQHF.

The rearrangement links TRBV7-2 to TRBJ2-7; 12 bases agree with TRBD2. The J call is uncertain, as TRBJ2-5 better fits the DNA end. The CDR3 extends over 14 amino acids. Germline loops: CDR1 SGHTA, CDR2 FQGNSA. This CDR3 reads CGGSPSGGGETQYF. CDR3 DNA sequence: TGTGGCGGCAGCCCTAGCGGGGGGGGAGAGACCCAGTACTTC.

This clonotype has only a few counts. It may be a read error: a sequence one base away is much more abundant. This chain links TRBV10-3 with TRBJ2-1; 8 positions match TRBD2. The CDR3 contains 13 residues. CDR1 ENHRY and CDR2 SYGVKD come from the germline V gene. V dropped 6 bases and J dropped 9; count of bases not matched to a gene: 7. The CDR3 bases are TGTGCCATCAGGGACGGGGGGGCAGGTGAGCAGTTCTTC. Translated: CAIRDGGAGEQFF.

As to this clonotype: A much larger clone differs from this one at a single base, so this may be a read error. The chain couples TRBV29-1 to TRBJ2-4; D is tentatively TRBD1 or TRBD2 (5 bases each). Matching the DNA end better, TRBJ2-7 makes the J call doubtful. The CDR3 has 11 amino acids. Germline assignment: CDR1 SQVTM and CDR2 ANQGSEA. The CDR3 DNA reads TGCAGCGCGGCGGTCGGGACCGAGCAGTACTTC. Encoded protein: CSAAVGTEQYF.

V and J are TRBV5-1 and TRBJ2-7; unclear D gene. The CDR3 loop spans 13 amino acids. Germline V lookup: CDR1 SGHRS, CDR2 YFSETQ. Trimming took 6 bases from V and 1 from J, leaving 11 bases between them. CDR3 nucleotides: TGCGCCAGCAAGGGTTCTCTGTCCTACGAGCAGTACTTC. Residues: CASKGSLSYEQYF.

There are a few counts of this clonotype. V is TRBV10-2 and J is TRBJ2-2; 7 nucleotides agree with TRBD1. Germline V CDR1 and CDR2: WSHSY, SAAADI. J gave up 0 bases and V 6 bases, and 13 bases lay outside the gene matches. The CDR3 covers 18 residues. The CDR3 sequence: CASRGDRARIANTGELFF. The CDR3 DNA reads TGCGCCAGCAGAGGAGACAGGGCGAGAATAGCGAACACCGGGGAGCTGTTTTTT.

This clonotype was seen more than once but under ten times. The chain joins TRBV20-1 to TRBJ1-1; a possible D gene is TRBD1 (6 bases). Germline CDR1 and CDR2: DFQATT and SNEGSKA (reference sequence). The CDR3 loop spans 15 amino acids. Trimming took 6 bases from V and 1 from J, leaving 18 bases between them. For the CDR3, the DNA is TGCAGTGCGGTGGGGGAGGAACAGGGGAACACTGAAGCTTTCTTT. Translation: CSAVGEEQGNTEAFF.

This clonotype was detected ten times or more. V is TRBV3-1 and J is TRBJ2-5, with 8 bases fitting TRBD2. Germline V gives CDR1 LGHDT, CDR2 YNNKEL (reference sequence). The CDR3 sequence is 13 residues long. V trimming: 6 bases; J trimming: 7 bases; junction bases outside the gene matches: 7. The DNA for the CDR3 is TGTGCCAGCAGTTCCGGGGGGGGTCCGACCCAGTACTTC. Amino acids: CASSSGGGPTQYF.

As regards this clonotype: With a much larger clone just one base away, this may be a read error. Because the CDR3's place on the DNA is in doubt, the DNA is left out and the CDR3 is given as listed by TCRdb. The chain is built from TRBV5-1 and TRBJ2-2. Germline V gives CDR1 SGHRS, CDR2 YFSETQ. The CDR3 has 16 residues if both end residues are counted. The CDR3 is CASSFGSGSNTGERFF.

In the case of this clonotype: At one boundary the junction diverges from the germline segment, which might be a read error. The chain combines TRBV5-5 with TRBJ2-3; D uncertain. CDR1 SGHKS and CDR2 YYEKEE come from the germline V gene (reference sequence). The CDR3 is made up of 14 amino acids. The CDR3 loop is CASSLRRNTDTQDF. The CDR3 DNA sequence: TGTGCCAGCAGCTTGAGAAGGAACACAGATACGCAGGATTTT.